The 22 T cell receptor beta chains reported below all come from one sample, sequenced in a study of blood T cell repertoires in COVID-19. Clones were sequenced by immunoSEQ multiplex PCR, and TCRdb holds only the in-frame ones, with some missing. The data show about 120,000 clones, about 83% seen once. Sequenced input: peripheral blood. The receptors here all came from a man between 60 and 70 years old with acute or convalescent COVID-19.

The chain recombines TRBV6-2 or TRBV6-3 with TRBJ1-5; 9 bases match TRBD1. The ends lost 6 bases at V and 7 bases at J; junction bases unmatched: 10. CDR1 MNHEY and CDR2 SVGEGT come from the germline V gene. The CDR3 runs to 15 residues. The CDR3 spells CASSPGTGTNQPQHF. In DNA form, the CDR3 reads TGTGCCAGCAGCCCCGGGACAGGGACTAACCAGCCCCAGCATTTT.

The table lists this clone with a count of one. The V call is TRBV19, the J call TRBJ2-4; 7 bases agree with TRBD1. With V trimmed by 7 bases and J by 1 base, 10 bases remained unmatched. Germline loops: CDR1 LNHDA, CDR2 SQIVND (reference sequence). The CDR3 totals 16 residues. For the CDR3, the DNA is TGTGCCAGTACCGACAGGGACGGGTTGGCCAAAAACATTCAGTACTTC. It yields the protein CASTDRDGLAKNIQYF.

The V gene is TRBV5-1, the J gene TRBJ2-2, with 12 bases lining up with TRBD1. With V trimmed by 2 bases and J by 3 bases, 5 bases remained unmatched. Germline CDR1 reads SGHRS; CDR2 reads YFSETQ. The CDR3 consists of 17 residues. DNA for the CDR3: TGCGCCAGCAGCTTCGCCGGGACAGGGGGCCACACCGGGGAGCTGTTTTTT. As protein: CASSFAGTGGHTGELFF.

The J gene is TRBJ2-4, the V gene TRBV5-1; the match to TRBD1 covers 7 bases. Germline V gives CDR1 SGHRS, CDR2 YFSETQ. The CDR3 consists of 16 residues. Trimming cost V 4 bases and J 0 bases; bases outside gene matches: 7. Written as DNA, the CDR3 is TGCGCCAGCAGCCGAAACAGGGGAATAGCCAAAAACATTCAGTACTTC. Translated: CASSRNRGIAKNIQYF.

CDR3 coding DNA: TGTGCCAGCAGCCAAGAAGGGACAGCGCCCGGGGAGCTGTTTTTT. Its protein product is CASSQEGTAPGELFF. V usage is TRBV3-1 (or the pseudogene TRBV3-2) and J usage is TRBJ2-2; TRBD1 matches at 7 bases. This CDR3 spans 15 amino acids. The trim removed 0 bases at V and 6 bases at J, leaving 4 bases unmatched. Germline-derived CDR1 and CDR2 are LGHDT and YNNKEL (reference sequence).

J is TRBJ1-2 and V is TRBV9, with a possible D match to TRBD1 (5 bases). This CDR3 comprises 16 residues. Germline lookup yields CDR1 SGDLS and CDR2 YYNGEE. The V gene lost 0 bases and the J gene lost 0 bases, with 12 bases spanning the gap. The CDR3 sequence: CASSVGAGHSNYGYTF. CDR3 DNA sequence: TGTGCCAGCAGCGTAGGGGCAGGGCACTCTAACTATGGCTACACCTTC.

This clone showed up just a few times. This rearrangement joins TRBV7-2 to TRBJ1-3; no clear D. V was trimmed by 3 bases and J by 4 bases, leaving 13 bases between them. Germline CDR1 is SGHTA and CDR2 is FQGNSA. This CDR3 is 15 amino acids long. The CDR3 DNA sequence: TGTGCCAGCAGCTTCGACCCGGCGGGGGGAAACACCATATATTTT. Its translation: CASSFDPAGGNTIYF.

The chain joins TRBV7-2 to TRBJ2-1; TRBD2 aligns across 8 bases. The germline CDR1 and CDR2 sequences are SGHTA and FQGNSA. The CDR3 extends over 16 amino acids. J lost 13 bases, V lost 1 base, and 15 bases had no gene match. CDR3 sequence (DNA): TGTGCCAGCAGCTTAGAGATGCAGGGTAGCGGGGAGTCCCAGTTCTTC. Protein sequence: CASSLEMQGSGESQFF.

This rearrangement joins TRBV4-1 to TRBJ2-1; 7 bases match TRBD2. The CDR3 extends over 15 amino acids. In germline, CDR1 is MGHRA, CDR2 YSYEKL. J was trimmed by 4 bases and V by 1 base; bases with no gene match: 4. The CDR3 region is CASSQGSGAYNEQFF. The CDR3 region has the DNA TGCGCCAGCAGCCAAGGGAGCGGGGCTTACAATGAGCAGTTCTTC.

This clone was seen only once. The rearrangement uses TRBV28 and TRBJ1-2; D is unresolved. The germline V gene encodes CDR1 MDHEN and CDR2 SYDVKM. The V and J ends lost 2 bases and 6 bases respectively, with 7 bases between them. The CDR3 has 12 residues. The CDR3 spells CASSLAPNGYTF. The CDR3, as DNA: TGTGCCAGCAGTTTAGCCCCTAATGGCTACACCTTC.

This chain uses TRBV6-5 with TRBJ2-5; tentatively, D is TRBD2 (6 bases). Germline loops: CDR1 MNHEY, CDR2 SVGAGI. The CDR3 is 15 residues long. V lost 0 bases and J 4 bases, leaving 12 bases between the germline ends. The CDR3 nucleotides are TGTGCCAGCAGTTACTCGGGGGGAGAAGGAGAGACCCAGTACTTC. As protein: CASSYSGGEGETQYF.

The CDR3 sequence is CATSGGGLGDREQFF. Written as DNA, the CDR3 is TGTGCCACCAGTGGTGGGGGGTTAGGGGATCGGGAGCAGTTCTTC. The rearrangement links TRBV24-1 to TRBJ2-1; the D gene is possibly TRBD2 (6 bases). Deletions cut 5 bases from V and 10 bases from J, with 20 bases between. Germline V lookup: CDR1 KGHDR, CDR2 SFDVKD. The CDR3 is made up of 15 amino acids.

The rearrangement joins TRBV7-2 to TRBJ1-2; 10 bases are shared with TRBD1. The germline V gene encodes CDR1 SGHTA and CDR2 FQGNSA. This CDR3 spans 15 amino acids. V dropped 4 bases and J dropped 6; count of bases not matched to a gene: 8. The CDR3 DNA is TGTGCCAGCAGCTCCCGGGTCGGGACAGGGGATGGCTACACCTTC. Translated: CASSSRVGTGDGYTF.

This clone was observed a few times. This chain connects TRBV6-5 to TRBJ2-2; 7 positions agree with TRBD1. Germline CDR1 is MNHEY and CDR2 is SVGAGI. V was pared by 5 bases and J by 8 bases, with 2 bases of the junction left unmatched. The CDR3 totals 12 residues. CDR3 residues: CASSRDRGELFF. In DNA form, the CDR3 reads TGTGCCAGCAGTCGGGACAGAGGGGAGCTGTTTTTT.

The chain recombines TRBV5-1 with TRBJ1-3; no clear D gene. V dropped 4 bases and J dropped 0 bases, with 14 bases sitting between them. This CDR3 spans 16 amino acids. Germline CDR1 and CDR2: SGHRS and YFSETQ. CDR3 bases: TGCGCCAGCAGCCCCGAGGTGGGTCGCTCTGGAAACACCATATATTTT. It yields the protein CASSPEVGRSGNTIYF.

V is TRBV5-1 and J is TRBJ2-7; the D gene is possibly TRBD2 (5 bases). The V end was cut by 0 bases, the J end by 2 bases, with 9 bases between. The CDR3 loop spans 14 amino acids. Germline lookup yields CDR1 SGHRS and CDR2 YFSETQ. The CDR3 DNA follows: TGCGCCAGCAGCTTGGAGGTCGGGACCTACGAGCAGTACTTC. Protein product: CASSLEVGTYEQYF.

The CDR3: CASSPRALGITEAFF. CDR3 bases: TGTGCCAGCAGCCCGAGGGCACTCGGTATCACTGAAGCTTTCTTT. This chain joins TRBV7-2 and TRBJ1-1, with D uncertain. V lost 5 bases and J lost 4, with 17 bases in between. This CDR3 spans 15 amino acids. Germline assignment: CDR1 SGHTA and CDR2 FQGNSA.

V and J are TRBV9 and TRBJ2-3; 9 nucleotides agree with TRBD2. From germline, CDR1 is SGDLS and CDR2 YYNGEE. This CDR3 comprises 15 residues. J was trimmed by 4 bases and V by 3 bases; bases with no gene match: 6. CDR3 region: CASSGSGSRADTQYF. As DNA, the CDR3 is TGTGCCAGCAGCGGTAGCGGGAGTCGGGCAGATACGCAGTATTTT.

The chain employs TRBV5-6 and TRBJ2-7; 8 positions match TRBD1. The CDR3 contains 15 residues. The J segment lost 8 bases and the V segment lost 4 bases, leaving 14 bases of the junction unmatched. Germline CDR1 is SGHDT and CDR2 is YYEEEE. In DNA form, the CDR3 reads TGTGCCAGCAGCCTCTGGACAGGGAGTATTAGGAAGCAGTACTTC. Translated, it gives CASSLWTGSIRKQYF.

The chain couples TRBV28 to TRBJ2-7, with TRBD1 as a possible D gene (6 bases). Trimming stripped 4 bases from V and 3 bases from J, with 13 bases between. The length of the CDR3 is 14 residues. Germline V CDR1 and CDR2: MDHEN, SYDVKM. CDR3 region: CASSYVTGNYEQYF. For the CDR3, the DNA is TGTGCCAGCAGTTACGTAACAGGGAACTACGAGCAGTACTTC.

V is TRBV10-2 and J is TRBJ1-5; TRBD1 aligns across 10 bases. CDR3 length: 17 amino acids. Germline values: CDR1 WSHSY, CDR2 SAAADI. The ends lost 3 bases at V and 5 bases at J; junction bases unmatched: 10. The CDR3 region is CASSDALLGTGDQPQHF. The DNA of the CDR3 is TGCGCCAGCAGTGACGCCCTCCTGGGGACAGGGGATCAGCCCCAGCATTTT.

CDR3 bases: TGTGCCAGCAGCAGAGGGGGACAGACCTACAATGAGCAGTTCTTC. It translates to CASSRGGQTYNEQFF. The chain has TRBV7-2 and TRBJ2-1, with TRBD1 identical over 7 bases. The germline gives CDR1 SGHTA, CDR2 FQGNSA. CDR3 length: 15 amino acids. The V gene end was trimmed by 5 bases and the J gene end by 2 bases; junction bases not matched to a gene: 6. The full variable domain, its missing parts supplied by reference TRBV7-2 and TRBJ2-1, is GAGVSQSPSNKVTEKGKDVELRCDPISGHTALYWYRQSLGQGLEFLIYFQGNSAPDKSGLPSDRFSAERTGGSVSTLTIQRTQQEDSAVYLCASSRGGQTYNEQFFGPGTRLTVL.